These 19 T cell receptor beta chains came from one sample sequenced in a study of a mutant IDH1 vaccine in newly diagnosed glioma. Specified time point: week 5, during vaccination. Each dose of the vaccine consisted of 300 ug of mutant IDH1 20-mer peptide, with topical imiquimod. The method was immunoSEQ multiplex PCR; TCRdb's version includes in-frame clones alone and lacks a portion of them. The sample has approximately 76,000 clones, roughly 90% seen once. These receptors lack a known antigen. Sample: PBMCs, taken from a glioma patient whose treatment included an IDH1 peptide vaccine. The receptors originated from a woman aged 45-59 years with glioma.

This chain links TRBV5-4 with TRBJ1-2; D not resolved. Trimming shortened V by 0 bases and J by 4 bases, and 13 bases separated the two germline ends. The V gene's germline CDR1 is SGHNT and CDR2 YYREEE (reference sequence). The CDR3 is 15 amino acids. DNA for the CDR3: TGTGCCAGCAGCTTGGCTGCAGGTCTGACCTATGGCTACACCTTC. Protein product: CASSLAAGLTYGYTF.

The V call is TRBV7-9, the J call TRBJ1-1, with 9 bases that match TRBD1. Germline V CDR1 and CDR2: SEHNR, FQNEAQ (reference sequence). The CDR3 runs to 17 residues. The V and J ends lost 0 bases and 0 bases, in that order; junction bases with no gene match: 5. CDR3 in amino acids: CASSLASWTGVNTEAFF. DNA for the CDR3: TGTGCCAGCAGCTTAGCGTCTTGGACAGGGGTGAACACTGAAGCTTTCTTT.

The CDR3 here is CASSEGDKPNYGYTF. CDR3 bases: TGTGCCAGCTCAGAAGGGGACAAACCTAACTATGGCTACACCTTC. This rearrangement joins TRBV18 to TRBJ1-2, with D possibly being TRBD1 (6 bases). The CDR3 runs 15 residues. Trimming removed 5 bases from V and 0 bases from J, with 13 bases in between. Germline V gene data show CDR1 as KGHSH and CDR2 as LQKENI.

Only a few counts were recorded for this clone. The J gene is TRBJ1-5, the V gene TRBV19; weak D call: TRBD1 (5 bases). Trimming left V 7 bases short and J 7 bases short, with 17 bases between. CDR3 length: 14 amino acids. Germline lookup yields CDR1 LNHDA and CDR2 SQIVND (reference sequence). This CDR3 is CASTGTGIRQPQHF. The CDR3 nucleotides read TGTGCCAGTACCGGGACGGGGATTAGACAGCCCCAGCATTTT.

The chain combines TRBV5-5 with TRBJ1-2; no clear D gene. V was cut by 4 bases and J by 6 bases, with 19 bases left in between. CDR1 and CDR2 (germline): SGHKS, YYEKEE (reference sequence). CDR3 size: 15 residues. CDR3 sequence reads: CASSLLLERPDGYTF. CDR3 sequence (DNA): TGTGCCAGCAGCCTATTACTAGAGAGGCCGGATGGCTACACCTTC.

The J gene is TRBJ1-5, the V gene TRBV28; D is undetermined. The germline V gene has CDR1 MDHEN and CDR2 SYDVKM. The length of the CDR3 is 13 residues. The germline V and J ends were trimmed by 2 bases and 3 bases, with 5 bases remaining between them. As DNA, the CDR3 is TGTGCCAGCAGTTTACTCCTCAATCAGCCCCAGCATTTT. Amino acids: CASSLLLNQPQHF.

This clone was observed a single time. The chain is built from TRBV7-6 and TRBJ2-7; TRBD1 aligns across 9 bases. Germline assignment: CDR1 SGHVS and CDR2 FNYEAQ. The CDR3 loop spans 16 amino acids. Unmatched junction bases numbered 7, after V lost 1 base and J lost 3 bases. The CDR3 protein is CASSLDRTGAIYEQYF. CDR3 in DNA: TGTGCCAGCAGCTTAGATAGGACAGGGGCAATCTACGAGCAGTACTTC.

This clone was observed a single time. The chain uses TRBV7-9 and TRBJ1-1; D perhaps matches TRBD1 (5 bases). The V end lost 5 bases, the J end lost 8 bases, and 18 bases lay between the germline ends. CDR1 is SEHNR and CDR2 is FQNEAQ in the germline V gene (reference sequence). This CDR3 has 14 residues. The CDR3, as DNA: TGTGCCAGCAGCCGAGCAGGACCCCCAGGGGAAGCTTTCTTT. Protein sequence: CASSRAGPPGEAFF.

The chain recombines TRBV7-6 with TRBJ1-4; 8 bases map to TRBD1. The germline V gene encodes CDR1 SGHVS and CDR2 FNYEAQ. V lost 0 bases to trimming and J lost 8 bases; unmatched junction nucleotides: 5. The CDR3 is 15 amino acids. CDR3 DNA: TGTGCCAGCAGCTTAGCGGTGCAGGGGGCCGAAAAACTGTTTTTT. Translation gives CASSLAVQGAEKLFF.

This clone was recorded once. This rearrangement joins TRBV5-1 to TRBJ1-1; 9 bases agree with TRBD1. The ends lost 5 bases at V and 5 bases at J; junction bases unmatched: 4. CDR3 size: 13 residues. Germline V gene sequence: CDR1 SGHRS, CDR2 YFSETQ. CDR3: CASSRDRATEAFF. The CDR3 coding sequence is TGCGCCAGCAGTCGGGACAGGGCGACTGAAGCTTTCTTT.

The chain recombines TRBV4-1 with TRBJ2-3; TRBD2 matches 8 bases. The CDR3 spans 15 residues. The V gene end was trimmed by 2 bases and the J gene end by 4 bases; junction bases not matched to a gene: 5. Germline V gene lookup returns CDR1 MGHRA and CDR2 YSYEKL. The CDR3 spells CASSQREGVADTQYF. Written as DNA, the CDR3 is TGCGCCAGCAGCCAACGGGAGGGGGTCGCAGATACGCAGTATTTT.

V gene TRBV4-1 combines with J gene TRBJ1-5; possibly TRBD1 for D (6 bases). V was trimmed by 0 bases and J by 5 bases, leaving 14 bases between them. Germline CDR1 is MGHRA and CDR2 is YSYEKL. The CDR3 is made up of 16 amino acids. In DNA form, the CDR3 reads TGCGCCAGCAGCCAAGAGTTGAGGGGGGCGCATCAGCCCCAGCATTTT. It specifies CASSQELRGAHQPQHF.

In DNA, the CDR3 is TGTGCCAGCAGCTTGGAACCCTCCTCTCACGTCCTGACTTTC. Encoded protein: CASSLEPSSHVLTF. The chain links TRBV7-9 to TRBJ2-6, with D uncertain. Trimming removed 3 bases at V and 11 bases at J, with 14 bases between. The germline gives CDR1 SEHNR, CDR2 FQNEAQ (reference sequence). The CDR3 sequence is 14 residues long.

J is TRBJ1-4 and V is TRBV5-1, with D perhaps matching TRBD1 (5 bases). With 2 bases removed from V and 12 bases from J, the gap between germline ends came to 17 bases. CDR3 length equals 14 residues. Germline lookup yields CDR1 SGHRS and CDR2 YFSETQ. CDR3 sequence: CASSLPGLREELFF. CDR3 nucleotides: TGCGCCAGCAGCTTACCAGGGCTGCGTGAGGAACTGTTTTTT.

This clone was counted only a few times. The chain combines TRBV28 with TRBJ1-5; D remains ambiguous. The CDR3 contains 13 residues. V was trimmed by 7 bases and J by 4 bases, leaving 11 bases between them. Per germline, CDR1 MDHEN and CDR2 SYDVKM. Here the CDR3 reads CASILGQNQPQHF. The CDR3, as DNA: TGTGCCAGCATCCTCGGCCAAAATCAGCCCCAGCATTTT.

This clone has a handful of counts. The chain joins TRBV7-3 to TRBJ2-7; a possible D gene is TRBD1 (5 bases). CDR3 length: 13 residues. Germline V gives CDR1 SGHTA, CDR2 FQGTGA. Trimming removed 5 bases at V and 2 bases at J, with 10 bases between. CDR3 bases: TGTGCCAGCAGCCTCGACAGAACCTACGAGCAGTACTTC. Its protein is CASSLDRTYEQYF.

This clone was picked up one time. The chain uses TRBV7-9 and TRBJ2-1, with TRBD2 identical over 12 bases. Trimming at V came to 4 bases and at J to 8 bases, leaving 6 bases not matched to a gene. The CDR3 has 15 amino acids. Looked up from germline, CDR1 is SEHNR and CDR2 is FQNEAQ (reference sequence). The CDR3 DNA follows: TGTGCCAGCAGCTCCAGACTAGCGGGAGTGGATGAGCAGTTCTTC. It translates to CASSSRLAGVDEQFF.

Here the CDR3 reads CASSLALAITGELFF. CDR3 DNA sequence: TGCGCCAGCAGCTTGGCCCTCGCTATCACCGGGGAGCTGTTTTTT. V is TRBV5-1 and J is TRBJ2-2; D uncertain. CDR3 length: 15 amino acids. V was pared by 0 bases and J by 4 bases, with 10 bases between. The germline V gene has CDR1 SGHRS and CDR2 YFSETQ.

This clone was counted once. The chain uses TRBV4-2 and TRBJ2-7, with 7 nucleotides matching TRBD2. Losses at the gene ends were 1 base for V and 6 bases for J; bases not matched to a gene: 9. This CDR3 region has 15 residues. Germline V gene data show CDR1 as LGHNA and CDR2 as YNFKEQ. CDR3 DNA: TGTGCCAGCAGCCAAGTCCAGGGAGGGGCGGGCGAGCAGTACTTC. Its translation: CASSQVQGGAGEQYF.